This T cell receptor (beta chain) is from a study of OX40 agonist ivuxolimab in advanced cancers. Sequencing was performed with immunoSEQ multiplex PCR; in TCRdb, only in-frame clones are kept and a portion is missing. The repertoire includes about 75,000 clones, around 83% of them detected once, and around a sixth sits in the top ten. V lost 0 bases and J lost 0, with 5 bases in between. The CDR3 has 14 residues. The germline V gene has CDR1 MNHEY and CDR2 SVGAGI. The source was CD4+ or CD8+ T cells sorted from blood, collected in a trial of the OX40 agonist ivuxolimab. The sequence came from an adult with an advanced solid tumor such as melanoma, head and neck, liver or kidney cancer. The chain couples TRBV6-5 to TRBJ2-5; no reliable D call. CDR3 amino acids: CASSYSRYQETQYF. CDR3 DNA sequence: TGTGCCAGCAGTTACTCGAGGTACCAAGAGACCCAGTACTTC.